Presented here are 3 T cell receptor beta chains from one specimen sequenced in a study of blood T cell repertoires in COVID-19. The table came from immunoSEQ multiplex PCR; TCRdb's copy has only in-frame clones and leaves some out. Here the sample spans approximately 37,000 clones, around 86% being singletons. Sequencing used peripheral blood. The receptors were gathered from a man aged 40-50 years with active COVID-19.

This chain links TRBV5-1 with TRBJ1-2; TRBD1 matches at 8 bases. V lost 3 bases, J lost 3 bases, and 13 bases stayed unmatched. CDR1 is SGHRS and CDR2 is YFSETQ in the germline V gene. CDR3 length equals 17 residues. CDR3 protein: CASSSASGGASHYGYTF. The CDR3 nucleotides are TGCGCCAGCAGCTCTGCATCAGGGGGCGCGTCCCACTATGGCTACACCTTC.

The chain recombines TRBV28 with TRBJ2-5, with TRBD2 matching over 7 bases. Germline CDR1 reads MDHEN; CDR2 reads SYDVKM. Trimming took 5 bases from V and 2 from J; bases not matched to a gene: 8. CDR3 length: 15 amino acids. The CDR3 DNA reads as TGTGCCAGCAGTCCCCCCGGGGGACTACAAGAGACCCAGTACTTC. Translated, it gives CASSPPGGLQETQYF.

The chain has TRBV5-6 and TRBJ1-6, with TRBD1 identical over 7 bases. The CDR3 sequence is 15 residues long. V lost 4 bases, J lost 6 bases, and 7 bases stayed unmatched. Looked up from germline, CDR1 is SGHDT and CDR2 is YYEEEE. The CDR3 here is CASSRLGQVNSPLHF. CDR3 DNA: TGTGCCAGCAGCCGTCTCGGACAGGTTAATTCACCCCTCCACTTT.